The entry below gives a single T cell receptor beta chain sequence along with its context. The CDR3 has 14 amino acids. The V and J ends lost 2 bases and 3 bases, in that order; junction bases with no gene match: 6. The germline gives CDR1 GTSNPN, CDR2 SVGIG (reference sequence). The table came from immunoSEQ multiplex PCR; TCRdb's copy has only in-frame clones and leaves some out. Among tens of thousands of clones listed, approximately 85% were seen once. This sample was taken from a study of blood T cell repertoires in COVID-19. Turning to the study itself: In each case, the material was cDNA or gDNA derived from T cells, B-cell-depleted T cells, or PBMCs.

The chain links TRBV30 to TRBJ1-1; 7 positions agree with TRBD1. This TCR came from a human donor in a cohort sampled during active COVID-19. The sequenced material came from peripheral blood. CDR3 sequence (DNA): TGTGCCTGGAGTTTCTTAGGGGGCTACACTGAAGCTTTCTTT. It codes for CAWSFLGGYTEAFF.